Each of the 15 T cell receptor beta chains below was sequenced from the same sample in a study of shared clonotypes between healthy human individuals. Only in-frame clones appear in the TCRdb table, and some are missing; sequencing was by immunoSEQ multiplex PCR. The sample lists about 2.1 million clones, around 93% occurring once. CD45RO-negative cells were positively selected for CCR7, leaving out terminally differentiated effector memory CD45RA+ cells. Sequenced: naive CD8+ T cells from PBMCs. Every receptor here comes from a man younger than 35 in good health. Some clones in this sample may be carry-over from other donors' samples.

This CDR3 is CASSQATGLAGSYEQYF. The CDR3 DNA follows: TGCGCCAGCAGCCAAGCTACGGGACTCGCAGGGTCCTACGAGCAGTACTTC. The V and J genes are TRBV4-1 and TRBJ2-7, with D perhaps matching TRBD2 (6 bases). CDR1 is MGHRA, CDR2 YSYEKL, per germline. This CDR3 region has 17 residues. Trimming left V 1 base short and J 1 base short, with 17 bases between.

The chain joins TRBV6-5 to TRBJ2-7; 11 bases are a match to TRBD1. From germline, CDR1 is MNHEY and CDR2 SVGAGI. Losses at the gene ends were 0 bases for V and 6 bases for J; bases not matched to a gene: 4. This CDR3 region has 15 residues. This CDR3 is CASSYSEGTGGEQYF. CDR3 DNA: TGTGCCAGCAGTTACTCGGAGGGGACAGGGGGCGAGCAGTACTTC.

In regard to this clone: The same CDR3 can be traced to other DNA sequences in this sample. The chain carries TRBV11-2 and TRBJ2-7; D perhaps matches TRBD1 (5 bases). V was pared by 1 base and J by 1 base, with 8 bases between. CDR1 and CDR2 from the germline V gene are SGHAT and FQNNGV. The CDR3 has 14 residues. The CDR3 is CASSLVGLSYEQYF. The CDR3 DNA reads TGTGCCAGCAGCTTAGTGGGGCTATCCTACGAGCAGTACTTC. Drawing the rest from reference TRBV11-2 and TRBJ2-7, the complete variable domain is EAGVAQSPRYKIIEKRQSVAFWCNPISGHATLYWYQQILGQGPKLLIQFQNNGVVDDSQLPKDRFSAERLKGVDSTLKIQPAKLEDSAVYLCASSLVGLSYEQYFGPGTRLTVT.

As regards this clone: The same CDR3 also results from other DNA sequences found in this sample. V usage is TRBV7-3 and J usage is TRBJ2-3; D ambiguous. Germline CDR1 is SGHTA and CDR2 is FQGTGA. The length of the CDR3 is 15 residues. The V and J ends lost 2 bases and 0 bases respectively, with 9 bases between them. Here the CDR3 DNA reads TGTGCCAGCAGCTTAGGGGTCACGAGCACAGATACGCAGTATTTT. This encodes CASSLGVTSTDTQYF.

This chain connects TRBV7-8 to TRBJ2-1; D is uncertain. V was cut by 3 bases and J by 8 bases, with 11 bases left in between. CDR3 size: 13 residues. Germline V gene sequence: CDR1 SGHVS, CDR2 FQNEAQ. In nucleotides, the CDR3 is TGTGCCAGCAGCTTTGCTTCGTTCGATGAGCAGTTCTTC. Translation gives CASSFASFDEQFF. The variable domain in full, with the rest retrieved from reference TRBV7-8 and TRBJ2-1, is GAGVSQSPRYKVAKRGQDVALRCDPISGHVSLFWYQQALGQGPEFLTYFQNEAQLDKSGLPSDRFFAERPEGSVSTLKIQRTQQEDSAVYLCASSFASFDEQFFGPGTRLTVL.

The chain recombines TRBV5-8 with TRBJ2-1; a weak D match, TRBD2 (5 bases). The V gene's germline CDR1 is SGHTS and CDR2 YDEGEE. V shed 3 bases and J shed 10 bases, with 8 bases lying between them. The CDR3 spans 11 residues. CDR3 in amino acids: CASSSTGEQFF. CDR3 DNA: TGTGCCAGCAGCTCCACGGGGGAGCAGTTCTTC. Combining the CDR3 with reference TRBV5-8 and TRBJ2-1 gives the whole variable domain EAGVTQSPTHLIKTRGQQATLRCSPISGHTSVYWYQQALGLGLQFLLWYDEGEERNRGNFPPRFSGRQFPNYSSELNVNALELEDSALYLCASSSTGEQFFGPGTRLTVL.

This clone occurred a few times. The chain couples TRBV2 to TRBJ1-1, with 9 nucleotides matching TRBD1. Per germline, CDR1 SNHLY and CDR2 FYNNEI. The length of the CDR3 is 13 residues. Germline trimming cut 5 bases from V and 5 bases from J; bases unmatched to any gene: 3. This CDR3 is CASSRTGETEAFF. The CDR3 bases are TGTGCCAGCAGTCGGACAGGGGAGACTGAAGCTTTCTTT.

This clone was seen a few times. The same CDR3 also results from other DNA sequences found in this sample. This sequence joins TRBV11-2 and TRBJ2-7, with no clear D. Germline lookup yields CDR1 SGHAT and CDR2 FQNNGV. CDR3 length: 10 amino acids. V gave up 2 bases and J gave up 7 bases, with 3 bases separating them. The CDR3 is CASSLSEQYF. CDR3 coding DNA: TGTGCCAGCAGCTTATCGGAGCAGTACTTC.

The chain employs TRBV7-2 and TRBJ1-4; no definite D call. CDR1 SGHTA and CDR2 FQGNSA come from the germline V gene. This CDR3 spans 12 amino acids. V was cut by 4 bases and J by 0 bases, with 0 bases left in between. CDR3 in amino acids: CASSSTNEKLFF. The CDR3, as DNA: TGTGCCAGCAGCTCAACTAATGAAAAACTGTTTTTT. Combining the CDR3 with reference TRBV7-2 and TRBJ1-4 gives the whole variable domain GAGVSQSPSNKVTEKGKDVELRCDPISGHTALYWYRQSLGQGLEFLIYFQGNSAPDKSGLPSDRFSAERTGGSVSTLTIQRTQQEDSAVYLCASSSTNEKLFFGSGTQLSVL.

The J gene is TRBJ2-2, the V gene TRBV19; possibly TRBD1 for D (5 bases). Trimming stripped 7 bases from V and 0 bases from J, with 6 bases between. The CDR3 covers 13 residues. Germline CDR1 and CDR2: LNHDA and SQIVND (reference sequence). CDR3 nucleotide sequence: TGTGCCAGTAAGGGGTCGAACACCGGGGAGCTGTTTTTT. Protein product: CASKGSNTGELFF. Full variable domain (remainder filled in from reference TRBV19 and TRBJ2-2): DGGITQSPKYLFRKEGQNVTLSCEQNLNHDAMYWYRQDPGQGLRLIYYSQIVNDFQKGDIAEGYSVSREKKESFPLTVTSAQKNPTAFYLCASKGSNTGELFFGEGSRLTVL.

The chain employs TRBV6-6 and TRBJ2-1, with D perhaps TRBD1 (5 bases). From germline, CDR1 is MNHNY and CDR2 SVGAGI (reference sequence). The CDR3 is made up of 12 amino acids. Between the trimmed V and J ends, which lost 6 bases and 9 bases, there was a span of 12 bases. DNA for the CDR3: TGTGCCAGCAGGGAGACAGAACGTGAGCAGTTCTTC. Protein: CASRETEREQFF.

The gene calls are TRBV4-1 and TRBJ2-5; D might be TRBD2 (6 bases). Per the germline V gene, CDR1 is MGHRA and CDR2 is YSYEKL. The CDR3 is 16 amino acids. Trimming pared 6 bases from V and 1 base from J, leaving 18 bases between. The CDR3 sequence is CASSYHSREPQETQYF. In nucleotides, the CDR3 is TGCGCCAGCAGTTACCACAGTCGGGAGCCCCAAGAGACCCAGTACTTC.

This clone was detected a few times. The chain is built from TRBV10-3 and TRBJ1-1; D is ambiguous. Germline CDR1 and CDR2: ENHRY and SYGVKD. The CDR3 consists of 11 residues. Trimming stripped 4 bases from V and 1 base from J, with 1 base between. Here the CDR3 DNA reads TGTGCCATCAGTGCGAACACTGAAGCTTTCTTT. It yields the protein CAISANTEAFF.

J is TRBJ2-3 and V is TRBV18, with D tentatively TRBD1 (6 bases). Looked up from germline, CDR1 is KGHSH and CDR2 is LQKENI. The CDR3 loop spans 16 amino acids. V shed 3 bases and J shed 0 bases, with 13 bases lying between them. CDR3 residues: CASSPRDIDSTDTQYF. Here the CDR3 DNA reads TGTGCCAGCTCACCCCGGGACATAGACAGCACAGATACGCAGTATTTT.

This chain connects TRBV5-8 to TRBJ2-3; 9 bases are a match to TRBD1. Germline V gene data show CDR1 as SGHTS and CDR2 as YDEGEE. The trim removed 4 bases at V and 2 bases at J, leaving 5 bases unmatched. There are 15 residues in the CDR3. The CDR3, as DNA: TGTGCCAGCAGCCATGGGACAGGGCACACAGATACGCAGTATTTT. Encoded protein: CASSHGTGHTDTQYF.